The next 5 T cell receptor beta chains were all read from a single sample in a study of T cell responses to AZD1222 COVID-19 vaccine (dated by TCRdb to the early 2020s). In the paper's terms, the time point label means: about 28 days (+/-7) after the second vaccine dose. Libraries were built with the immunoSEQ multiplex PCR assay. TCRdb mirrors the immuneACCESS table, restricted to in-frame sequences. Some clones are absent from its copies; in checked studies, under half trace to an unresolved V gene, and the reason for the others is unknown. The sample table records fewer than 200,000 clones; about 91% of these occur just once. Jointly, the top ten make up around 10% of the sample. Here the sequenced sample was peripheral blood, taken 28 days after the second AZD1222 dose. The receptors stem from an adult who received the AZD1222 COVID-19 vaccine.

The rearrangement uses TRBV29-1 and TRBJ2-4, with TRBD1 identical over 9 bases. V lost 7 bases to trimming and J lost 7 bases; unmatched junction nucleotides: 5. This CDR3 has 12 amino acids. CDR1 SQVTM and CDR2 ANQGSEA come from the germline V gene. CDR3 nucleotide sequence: TGCAGCGGCGGGGACAGGGCCAACATTCAGTACTTC. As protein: CSGGDRANIQYF.

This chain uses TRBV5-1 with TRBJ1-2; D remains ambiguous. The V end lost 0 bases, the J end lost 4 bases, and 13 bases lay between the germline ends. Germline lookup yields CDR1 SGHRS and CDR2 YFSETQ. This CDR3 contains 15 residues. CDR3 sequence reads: CASSLEGSHLYGYTF. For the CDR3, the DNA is TGCGCCAGCAGCTTGGAGGGCAGTCACCTCTATGGCTACACCTTC.

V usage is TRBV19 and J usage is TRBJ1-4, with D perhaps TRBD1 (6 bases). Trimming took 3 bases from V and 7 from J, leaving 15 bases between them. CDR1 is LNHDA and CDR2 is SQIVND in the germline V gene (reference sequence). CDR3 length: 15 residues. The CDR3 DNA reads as TGTGCCAGTAGTATTACGGGGGCTCAAAGTGAAAAACTGTTTTTT. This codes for CASSITGAQSEKLFF.

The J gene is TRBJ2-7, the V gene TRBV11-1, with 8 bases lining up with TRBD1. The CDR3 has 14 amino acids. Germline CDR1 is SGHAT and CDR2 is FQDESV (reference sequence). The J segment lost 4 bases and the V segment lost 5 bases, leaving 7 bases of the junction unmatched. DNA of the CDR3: TGTGCCAGCAGCATGGACAGGGTTATTTACGAGCAGTACTTC. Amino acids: CASSMDRVIYEQYF.

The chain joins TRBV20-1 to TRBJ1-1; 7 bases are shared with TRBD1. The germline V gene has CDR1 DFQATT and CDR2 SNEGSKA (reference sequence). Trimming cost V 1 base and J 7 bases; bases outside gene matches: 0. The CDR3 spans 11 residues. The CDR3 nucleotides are TGCAGTGCTAGAGGGGACAGTGAAGCTTTCTTT. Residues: CSARGDSEAFF.